This T cell receptor (beta chain) was captured by sequencing in a study of T-cell reconstitution after alpha-beta-depleted transplantation in children. Findings and limits, study-wide: A year had passed since transplant, and T-cell counts and diversity by then came mostly from newly produced T cells.

CDR1 is DFQATT and CDR2 is SNEGSKA in the germline V gene (reference sequence). V was clipped by 5 bases and J by 5 bases, with 24 bases between them. The CDR3 runs 16 residues. This clonotype was detected many times. What it binds is unknown. During its preparation, the TCRbeta library received unique molecular identifiers. TCRdb passed the PCR reads through MiXCR, listing each CDR3 protein once. Altogether roughly 500,000 distinct CDR3 sequences are present, roughly a tenth being singletons, with the ten largest covering approximately 2%. The sequence was obtained from a child aged 2 to 10 with inherited bone marrow failure, due to receive a stem cell transplant. The rearrangement uses TRBV20-1 and TRBJ2-5; tentatively, D is TRBD2 (5 bases). Source: PBMCs, taken before TCRalphabeta/CD19-depleted stem cell transplant. The CDR3 nucleotides read TGCAGTGCTTCCCCCCTATTATGGGTAGCGCAGGAGACCCAGTACTTC. It codes for CSASPLLWVAQETQYF.